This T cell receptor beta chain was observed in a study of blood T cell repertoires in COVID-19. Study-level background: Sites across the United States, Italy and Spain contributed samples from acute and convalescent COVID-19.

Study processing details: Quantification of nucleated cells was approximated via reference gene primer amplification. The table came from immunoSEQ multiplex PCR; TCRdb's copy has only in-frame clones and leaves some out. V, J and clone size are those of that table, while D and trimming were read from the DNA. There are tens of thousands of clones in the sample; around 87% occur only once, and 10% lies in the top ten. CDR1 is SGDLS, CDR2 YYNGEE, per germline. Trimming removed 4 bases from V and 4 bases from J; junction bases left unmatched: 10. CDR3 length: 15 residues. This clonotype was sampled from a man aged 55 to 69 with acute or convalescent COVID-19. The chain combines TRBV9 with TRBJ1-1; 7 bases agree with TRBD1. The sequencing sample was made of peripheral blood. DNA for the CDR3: TGTGCCAGCAGCCCCCGACAGGGAGGAGGCACTGAAGCTTTCTTT. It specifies CASSPRQGGGTEAFF.